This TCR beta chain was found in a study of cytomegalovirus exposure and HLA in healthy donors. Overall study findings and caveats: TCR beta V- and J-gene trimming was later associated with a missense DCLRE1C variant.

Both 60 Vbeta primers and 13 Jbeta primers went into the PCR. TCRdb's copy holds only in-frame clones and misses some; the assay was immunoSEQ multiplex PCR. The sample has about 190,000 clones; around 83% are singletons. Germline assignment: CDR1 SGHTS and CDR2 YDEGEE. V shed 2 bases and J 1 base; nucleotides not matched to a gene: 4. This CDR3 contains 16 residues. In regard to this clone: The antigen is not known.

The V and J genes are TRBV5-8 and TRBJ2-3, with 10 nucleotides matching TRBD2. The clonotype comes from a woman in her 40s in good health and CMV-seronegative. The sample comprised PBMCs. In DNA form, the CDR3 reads TGTGCCAGCAGCTTCACCGGGACTAGCGGCACAGATACGCAGTATTTT. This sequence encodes CASSFTGTSGTDTQYF. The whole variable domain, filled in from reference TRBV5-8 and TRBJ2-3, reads EAGVTQSPTHLIKTRGQQATLRCSPISGHTSVYWYQQALGLGLQFLLWYDEGEERNRGNFPPRFSGRQFPNYSSELNVNALELEDSALYLCASSFTGTSGTDTQYFGPGTRLTVL.